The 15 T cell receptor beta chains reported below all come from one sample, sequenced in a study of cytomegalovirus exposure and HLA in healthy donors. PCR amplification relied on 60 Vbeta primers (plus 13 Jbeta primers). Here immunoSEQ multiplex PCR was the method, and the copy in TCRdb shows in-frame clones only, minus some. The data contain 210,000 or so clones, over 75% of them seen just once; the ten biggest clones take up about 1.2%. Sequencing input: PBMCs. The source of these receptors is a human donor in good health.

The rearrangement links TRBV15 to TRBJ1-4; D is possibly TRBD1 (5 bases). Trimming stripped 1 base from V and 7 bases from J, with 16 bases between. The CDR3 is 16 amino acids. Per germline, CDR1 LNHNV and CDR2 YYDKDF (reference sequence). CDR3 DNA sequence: TGTGCCACCAGCAGAGTCCGTGGAGGGACCGGTGAAAAACTGTTTTTT. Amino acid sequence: CATSRVRGGTGEKLFF.

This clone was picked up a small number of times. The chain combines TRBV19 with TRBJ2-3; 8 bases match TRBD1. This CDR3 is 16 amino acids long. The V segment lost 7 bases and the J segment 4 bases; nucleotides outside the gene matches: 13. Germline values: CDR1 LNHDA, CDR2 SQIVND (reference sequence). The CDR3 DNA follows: TGTGCCAGTACCGCCCAGGCACAGGGGGGTGCAGATACGCAGTATTTT. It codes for CASTAQAQGGADTQYF.

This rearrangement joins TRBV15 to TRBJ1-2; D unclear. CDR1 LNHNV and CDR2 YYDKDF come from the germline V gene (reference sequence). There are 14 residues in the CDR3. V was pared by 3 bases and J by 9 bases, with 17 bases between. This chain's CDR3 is CATSSIQDYSSYTF. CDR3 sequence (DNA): TGTGCCACCAGCAGTATCCAGGACTATTCAAGCTACACCTTC.

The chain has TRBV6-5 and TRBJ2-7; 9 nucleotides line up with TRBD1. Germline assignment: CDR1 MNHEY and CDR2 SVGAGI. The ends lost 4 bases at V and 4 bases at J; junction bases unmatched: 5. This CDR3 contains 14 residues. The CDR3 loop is CASSLWTGVYEQYF. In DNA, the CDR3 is TGTGCCAGCAGTTTGTGGACAGGGGTGTACGAGCAGTACTTC.

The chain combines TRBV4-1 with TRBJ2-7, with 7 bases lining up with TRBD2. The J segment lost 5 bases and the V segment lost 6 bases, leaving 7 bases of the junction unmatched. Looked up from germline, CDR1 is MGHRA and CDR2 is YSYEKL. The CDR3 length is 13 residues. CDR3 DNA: TGCGCCAGCAGACGCGGGAGAGGCGACGAGCAGTACTTC. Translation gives CASRRGRGDEQYF.

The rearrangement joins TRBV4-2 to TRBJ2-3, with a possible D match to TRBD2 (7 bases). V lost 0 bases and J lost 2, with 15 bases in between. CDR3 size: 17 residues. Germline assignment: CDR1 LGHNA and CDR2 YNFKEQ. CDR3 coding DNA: TGTGCCAGCAGCCAAGAAGAGGGGGGGGGTCACACAGATACGCAGTATTTT. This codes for CASSQEEGGGHTDTQYF.

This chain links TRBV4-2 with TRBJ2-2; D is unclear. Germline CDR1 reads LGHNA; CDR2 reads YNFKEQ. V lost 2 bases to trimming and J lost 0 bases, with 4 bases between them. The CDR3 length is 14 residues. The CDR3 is CASSQIANTGELFF. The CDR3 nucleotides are TGTGCCAGCAGCCAAATAGCGAACACCGGGGAGCTGTTTTTT.

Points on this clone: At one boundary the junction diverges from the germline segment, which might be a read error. CDR3 amino acids: CASSFWTPNQQGTTRDYKQYF. The CDR3 DNA reads as TGTGCCAGTAGTTTTTGGACTCCAAACCAGCAGGGGACCACTAGGGACTACAAGCAGTACTTC. V usage is TRBV19 and J usage is TRBJ2-7; D perhaps matches TRBD2 (7 bases). CDR3 length: 21 residues. Germline lookup yields CDR1 LNHDA and CDR2 SQIVND (reference sequence).

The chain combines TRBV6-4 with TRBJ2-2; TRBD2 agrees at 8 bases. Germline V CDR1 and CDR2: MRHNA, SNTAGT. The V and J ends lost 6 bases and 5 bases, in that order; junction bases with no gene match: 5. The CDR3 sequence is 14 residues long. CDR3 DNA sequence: TGTGCCAGCAGAAGCGGGAGTTGGACCGGGGAGCTGTTTTTT. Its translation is CASRSGSWTGELFF.

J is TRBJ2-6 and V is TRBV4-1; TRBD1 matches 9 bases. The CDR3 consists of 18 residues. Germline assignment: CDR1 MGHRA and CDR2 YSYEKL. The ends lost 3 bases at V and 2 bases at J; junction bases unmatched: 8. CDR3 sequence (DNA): TGCGCCAGCAGCCATGATGGGACAGGGCTCGCTGGGGCCAACGTCCTGACTTTC. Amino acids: CASSHDGTGLAGANVLTF.

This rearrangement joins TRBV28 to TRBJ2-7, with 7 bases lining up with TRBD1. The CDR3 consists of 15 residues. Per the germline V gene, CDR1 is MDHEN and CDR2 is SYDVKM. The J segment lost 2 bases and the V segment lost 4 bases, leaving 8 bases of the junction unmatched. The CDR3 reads CASSSIHRGPYEQYF. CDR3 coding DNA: TGTGCCAGCAGTTCCATACACAGGGGACCCTACGAGCAGTACTTC.

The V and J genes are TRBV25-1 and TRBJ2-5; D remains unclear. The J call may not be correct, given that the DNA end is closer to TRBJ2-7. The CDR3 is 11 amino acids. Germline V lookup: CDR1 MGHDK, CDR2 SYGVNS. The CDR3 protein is CASRSSHEQYF. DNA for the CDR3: TGTGCCAGCAGGTCAAGCCACGAGCAGTACTTC.

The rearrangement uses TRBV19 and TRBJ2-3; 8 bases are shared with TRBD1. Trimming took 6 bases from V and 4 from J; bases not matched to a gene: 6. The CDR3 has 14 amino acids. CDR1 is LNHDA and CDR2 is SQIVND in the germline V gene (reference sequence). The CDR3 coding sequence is TGTGCCAGTAGGTACAGGGGGTCCCCAGATACGCAGTATTTT. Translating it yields CASRYRGSPDTQYF.

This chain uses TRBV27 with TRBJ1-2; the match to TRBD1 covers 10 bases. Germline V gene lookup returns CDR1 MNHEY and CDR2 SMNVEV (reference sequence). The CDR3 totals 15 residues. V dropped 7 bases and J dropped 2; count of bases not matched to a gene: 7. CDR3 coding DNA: TGTGCCAGCAAAGGGACAGGGGATCAGAACTATGGCTACACCTTC. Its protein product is CASKGTGDQNYGYTF.

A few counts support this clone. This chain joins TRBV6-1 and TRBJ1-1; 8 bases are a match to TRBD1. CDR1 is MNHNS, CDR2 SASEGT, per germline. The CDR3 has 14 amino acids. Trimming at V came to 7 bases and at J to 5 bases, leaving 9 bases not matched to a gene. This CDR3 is CASTQGQGRTEAFF. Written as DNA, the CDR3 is TGTGCCAGCACCCAAGGACAGGGTAGGACTGAAGCTTTCTTT.